The 14 T cell receptor beta chains below were found in one sample sequenced in a study of blood T cell repertoires in COVID-19. Libraries were prepared by immunoSEQ multiplex PCR; TCRdb keeps only in-frame clonotypes and omits some of them. Here the sample spans about 180,000 clones, roughly 80% being singletons. Sequencing input: PBMCs or T cells enriched from blood (not recorded which). The receptor set was obtained from a woman aged 35 to 49 with acute COVID-19.

The chain uses TRBV11-2 and TRBJ2-2; possible D gene TRBD2, 5 bases. The germline V gene encodes CDR1 SGHAT and CDR2 FQNNGV. V was clipped by 6 bases and J by 2 bases, with 13 bases between them. This CDR3 is 15 amino acids long. The CDR3 spells CASRKSGANTGELFF. CDR3 nucleotides: TGTGCCAGCAGAAAAAGCGGAGCCAACACCGGGGAGCTGTTTTTT.

The gene calls are TRBV7-6 and TRBJ2-5, with a weak D call TRBD2 (6 bases). This CDR3 has 15 residues. The germline V gene has CDR1 SGHVS and CDR2 FNYEAQ. Trimming stripped 0 bases from V and 0 bases from J, with 8 bases between. CDR3 nucleotide sequence: TGTGCCAGCAGCTTAGCTCTAGCGAACCAAGAGACCCAGTACTTC. Translation: CASSLALANQETQYF.

V gene TRBV5-8 combines with J gene TRBJ2-1; 14 bases fit TRBD2. This CDR3 spans 14 amino acids. The trim removed 9 bases at V and 9 bases at J, leaving 8 bases unmatched. Germline CDR1 and CDR2: SGHTS and YDEGEE. The CDR3 region is CANGTSGRIGEQFF. The CDR3 DNA follows: TGTGCCAACGGGACTAGCGGGAGAATCGGTGAGCAGTTCTTC. Filled out from reference TRBV5-8 and TRBJ2-1, the complete variable domain reads EAGVTQSPTHLIKTRGQQATLRCSPISGHTSVYWYQQALGLGLQFLLWYDEGEERNRGNFPPRFSGRQFPNYSSELNVNALELEDSALYLCANGTSGRIGEQFFGPGTRLTVL.

This chain uses TRBV12-3 or TRBV12-4 with TRBJ1-1; 8 bases match TRBD1. This CDR3 has 13 residues. The ends lost 6 bases at V and 4 bases at J; junction bases unmatched: 4. CDR3 amino acids: CASRHGTGTEAFF. The CDR3 region has the DNA TGTGCCAGCAGGCACGGGACAGGCACTGAAGCTTTCTTT.

Of note for this clone: A much larger clone sits a single nucleotide away, making a read error possible. This sequence joins TRBV7-3 and TRBJ2-1, with 11 bases matching TRBD2. The CDR3 loop spans 15 amino acids. The germline V gene encodes CDR1 SGHTA and CDR2 FQGTGA. The V segment lost 2 bases and the J segment 4 bases; nucleotides outside the gene matches: 1. CDR3 residues: CASSLASGRYNEQFF. DNA of the CDR3: TGTGCCAGCAGCTTAGCTAGCGGGAGGTACAATGAGCAGTTCTTC.

The V gene is TRBV6-5, the J gene TRBJ1-2; 8 bases map to TRBD1. CDR1 and CDR2 from the germline V gene are MNHEY and SVGAGI. The CDR3 runs 14 residues. Losses at the gene ends were 6 bases for V and 5 bases for J; bases not matched to a gene: 8. The CDR3 loop reads CASSRATGVYGYTF. CDR3 sequence (DNA): TGTGCCAGCAGCCGCGCGACAGGGGTTTATGGCTACACCTTC.

V usage is TRBV30 and J usage is TRBJ1-2, with D possibly being TRBD1 (5 bases). The CDR3 loop spans 10 amino acids. Germline lookup yields CDR1 GTSNPN and CDR2 SVGIG (reference sequence). The CDR3 sequence is CASTGGGYTF. CDR3 nucleotide sequence: TGTGCTTCAACGGGGGGTGGCTACACCTTC.

A single count supports this clone. V usage is TRBV11-2 and J usage is TRBJ1-2; D gene uncertain. This CDR3 comprises 14 residues. CDR1 SGHAT and CDR2 FQNNGV come from the germline V gene. V gave up 1 base and J gave up 4 bases, with 10 bases separating them. The CDR3 coding sequence is TGTGCCAGCAGCTTAGGCTCCAGCGGCTATGGCTACACCTTC. This translates into CASSLGSSGYGYTF.

The V call is TRBV12-3 or TRBV12-4, the J call TRBJ1-2; possible D gene TRBD1, 5 bases. V gave up 5 bases and J gave up 4 bases, with 11 bases separating them. The CDR3 consists of 13 residues. The CDR3 loop is CASSPDQGYGYTF. In DNA, the CDR3 is TGTGCCAGCAGTCCAGACCAGGGCTATGGCTACACCTTC.

The rearrangement uses TRBV9 and TRBJ2-1; 15 bases align to TRBD2. With 2 bases clipped from V and 9 bases from J, the junction kept 6 bases outside the gene matches. The CDR3 is 16 amino acids. Germline V lookup: CDR1 SGDLS, CDR2 YYNGEE. The CDR3 DNA follows: TGTGCCAGCAGCGTCGGGGCGGGACTAGCGGGAGGTGAGCAGTTCTTC. The encoded protein is CASSVGAGLAGGEQFF.

The rearrangement links TRBV5-1 to TRBJ1-4; D is undetermined. The CDR3 contains 15 residues. Germline CDR1 SGHRS, CDR2 YFSETQ. V was shortened by 0 bases and J by 4 bases, with 10 bases between the two germline ends. DNA of the CDR3: TGCGCCAGCAGCTTGGAGGTACAGAATAATGAAAAACTGTTTTTT. Residues: CASSLEVQNNEKLFF.

The CDR3 region has the DNA TGTGCCAGCAGCCTTGACAGGCTATTGAACACTGAAGCTTTCTTT. Translated: CASSLDRLLNTEAFF. This chain connects TRBV7-8 to TRBJ1-1, with D possibly being TRBD1 (6 bases). Germline CDR1 SGHVS, CDR2 FQNEAQ. Trimming removed 5 bases at V and 0 bases at J, with 13 bases between. The CDR3 sequence is 15 residues long.

This clone occurred a few times. V and J are TRBV29-1 and TRBJ2-7; 10 nucleotides match TRBD2. Germline CDR1 is SQVTM and CDR2 is ANQGSEA. The CDR3 has 12 amino acids. V was clipped by 4 bases and J by 7 bases; unmatched bases: 4. The CDR3 DNA is TGCAGCGTTGTAGCGGGAGGCAGGGAGCAGTACTTC. Protein: CSVVAGGREQYF.

J is TRBJ1-6 and V is TRBV14; D ambiguous. The ends were cut back, 0 bases at V and 10 bases at J, with 16 bases in the middle. From germline, CDR1 is SGHDN and CDR2 FVKESK. This CDR3 region has 16 residues. CDR3 nucleotide sequence: TGTGCCAGCAGCCAAGAGGAGTTCAAGGTTGGGTCACCCCTCCACTTT. Translation gives CASSQEEFKVGSPLHF.